Following are 32 T cell receptor beta chains from one sample sequenced in a study of blood T cells in healthy people across ages. A second roughly 6 to 12 cycle PCR used barcoded and J-beta primers. Each CDR3 protein gets one entry after TCRdb re-called the 5' RACE reads with MiXCR. Of fewer than 800,000 distinct CDR3 sequences listed, roughly 25% are singletons. These records were also assigned to another study, of T cells of mothers and their children.

The sample consisted of blood. These receptors originate from a boy younger than 18 in good health.

This clonotype was seen only a few times. This rearrangement joins TRBV29-1 to TRBJ2-5; either TRBD1 or TRBD2 may fit D (5 bases each). The end of the DNA fits TRBJ2-1 better, so the J call may be wrong. The CDR3 is made up of 11 amino acids. Germline assignment: CDR1 SQVTM and CDR2 ANQGSEA. CDR3 amino acids: CSPWRTNEQFF. The DNA for the CDR3 is TGCAGCCCGTGGAGGACAAATGAGCAGTTCTTC.

This rearrangement joins TRBV15 to TRBJ1-1; D uncertain. CDR1 is LNHNV and CDR2 is YYDKDF in the germline V gene (reference sequence). This CDR3 region has 14 residues. Trimming pared 0 bases from V and 4 bases from J, leaving 9 bases between. The CDR3 protein is CATSRDPSGTEAFF. The CDR3 nucleotides read TGTGCCACCAGCAGAGATCCTAGTGGCACTGAAGCTTTCTTT.

For the CDR3, the DNA is TGCGCCAGCAGTCGGACAGGGTTTGCAGATACGCAGTATTTT. This translates into CASSRTGFADTQYF. This chain links TRBV4-1 with TRBJ2-3; 8 bases align to TRBD1. The CDR3 is made up of 14 amino acids. The germline V gene encodes CDR1 MGHRA and CDR2 YSYEKL. J gave up 4 bases and V 6 bases, and 6 bases lay outside the gene matches.

The chain has TRBV11-2 and TRBJ2-1, with 7 bases fitting TRBD2. Trimming took 3 bases from V and 2 from J; bases not matched to a gene: 7. Germline values: CDR1 SGHAT, CDR2 FQNNGV. The length of the CDR3 is 16 residues. The CDR3 here is CASSFSMAGAYNEQFF. The CDR3 nucleotides are TGTGCCAGCAGCTTCTCGATGGCGGGGGCCTACAATGAGCAGTTCTTC.

This clonotype was recorded a few times. This rearrangement joins TRBV5-1 to TRBJ2-7, with D perhaps given as TRBD1 or TRBD2 (5 bases each). This CDR3 comprises 16 residues. The V gene lost 0 bases and the J gene lost 2 bases, with 15 bases spanning the gap. Germline CDR1 SGHRS, CDR2 YFSETQ. The CDR3 here is CASSLAGGDNPYEQYF. CDR3 DNA: TGCGCCAGCAGCTTGGCTGGGGGAGATAACCCCTACGAGCAGTACTTC.

This clonotype appeared a few times. The chain employs TRBV29-1 and TRBJ2-7; 11 bases agree with TRBD1. Germline CDR1 SQVTM, CDR2 ANQGSEA. This CDR3 has 13 amino acids. The V and J ends lost 7 bases and 5 bases, in that order; junction bases with no gene match: 7. CDR3 nucleotide sequence: TGCAGCGGAACCGGACAGGGGGCACACGAGCAGTACTTC. The encoded protein is CSGTGQGAHEQYF.

The chain couples TRBV14 to TRBJ2-1, with D perhaps being TRBD1 or TRBD2 (5 bases each). The DNA end favors TRBJ2-7, so the J call may be wrong. In germline, CDR1 is SGHDN, CDR2 FVKESK. CDR3 length: 16 residues. The CDR3 loop reads CASSQAYHGTRYEQYF. In DNA, the CDR3 is TGTGCCAGCAGCCAAGCTTACCACGGGACGCGGTACGAGCAGTACTTC.

This chain joins TRBV12-3 or TRBV12-4 and TRBJ2-5; D gene uncertain. The CDR3 runs to 14 residues. Trimming stripped 6 bases from V and 0 bases from J, with 11 bases between. The CDR3 reads CASRRGRNQETQYF. The CDR3 nucleotides are TGTGCCAGCAGGAGAGGACGCAACCAAGAGACCCAGTACTTC.

The V gene is TRBV6-2 or TRBV6-3, the J gene TRBJ2-6; D tentatively fits TRBD1 or TRBD2 (5 bases each). The CDR3 is 17 residues long. The germline V and J ends were trimmed by 2 bases and 0 bases, with 11 bases remaining between them. The germline gives CDR1 MNHEY, CDR2 SVGEGT. CDR3 protein: CASSYGTFDSGANVLTF. As DNA, the CDR3 is TGTGCCAGCAGTTACGGGACGTTTGACTCTGGGGCCAACGTCCTGACTTTC.

This clonotype has a handful of counts. The chain joins TRBV6-5 to TRBJ2-3, with a tentative D call TRBD2 (5 bases). The V end was cut by 8 bases, the J end by 6 bases, with 18 bases between. The CDR3 has 14 amino acids. Germline V gene sequence: CDR1 MNHEY, CDR2 SVGAGI. CDR3 amino acids: CASGFVRATDTQYF. CDR3 DNA sequence: TGTGCCAGCGGCTTTGTGAGGGCGACCGATACGCAGTATTTT.

CDR3 in DNA: TGTGCCAGCAGTTACGGAAAAAAAGAGACCCAGTACTTC. This sequence encodes CASSYGKKETQYF. The V call is TRBV6-5, the J call TRBJ2-5; D is unresolved. Per the germline V gene, CDR1 is MNHEY and CDR2 is SVGAGI. The CDR3 sequence is 13 residues long. The ends were cut back, 2 bases at V and 3 bases at J, with 7 bases in the middle.

J is TRBJ1-1 and V is TRBV29-1; D unresolved. Per germline, CDR1 SQVTM and CDR2 ANQGSEA. V lost 4 bases to trimming and J lost 0 bases, with 15 bases between them. There are 15 residues in the CDR3. The CDR3: CSVGPIVNMNTEAFF. Written as DNA, the CDR3 is TGCAGCGTTGGCCCCATTGTGAACATGAACACTGAAGCTTTCTTT.

The rearrangement uses TRBV12-3 or TRBV12-4 and TRBJ1-2, with D unclear. Trimming cost V 3 bases and J 6 bases, with 8 bases left between them. The CDR3 extends over 12 amino acids. CDR3 amino acids: CASSFPRHGYTF. CDR3 DNA sequence: TGTGCCAGCAGTTTCCCAAGGCATGGCTACACCTTC.

This clonotype was detected once. This rearrangement joins TRBV7-2 to TRBJ2-7; 9 positions match TRBD2. Per the germline V gene, CDR1 is SGHTA and CDR2 is FQGNSA. The CDR3 loop spans 16 amino acids. Trimming at V came to 1 base and at J to 2 bases, leaving 6 bases not matched to a gene. In DNA form, the CDR3 reads TGTGCCAGCAGCTTAGTAGGTTCTAGCGGGACCTACGAGCAGTACTTC. It specifies CASSLVGSSGTYEQYF.

The table lists this clonotype with a few counts. The chain recombines TRBV20-1 with TRBJ2-3; D is unclear. From germline, CDR1 is DFQATT and CDR2 SNEGSKA (reference sequence). The CDR3 spans 19 residues. The V gene lost 1 base and the J gene lost 0 bases, with 23 bases spanning the gap. The CDR3 coding sequence is TGCAGTGCTAGAGTTGGTCTCGCAGCGCGAAAGATTAGCACAGATACGCAGTATTTT. It specifies CSARVGLAARKISTDTQYF.

The rearrangement uses TRBV27 and TRBJ2-1; 10 bases map to TRBD2. The trim removed 2 bases at V and 0 bases at J, leaving 4 bases unmatched. From germline, CDR1 is MNHEY and CDR2 SMNVEV (reference sequence). The CDR3 runs to 17 residues. For the CDR3, the DNA is TGTGCCAGCAGTTTACTCTCTAGCGGGAGCTCCTACAATGAGCAGTTCTTC. It specifies CASSLLSSGSSYNEQFF.

Here the CDR3 DNA reads TGTGCCAGCAGCGCCTCAGGTAGCGGGGGAGAGACCCAGTACTTC. It is translated as CASSASGSGGETQYF. The chain is built from TRBV9 and TRBJ2-5; the match to TRBD2 covers 9 bases. The V gene's germline CDR1 is SGDLS and CDR2 YYNGEE. Trimming took 3 bases from V and 4 from J; bases not matched to a gene: 7. The length of the CDR3 is 15 residues.

The gene calls are TRBV19 and TRBJ2-1, with D perhaps matching TRBD1 or TRBD2 (6 bases each). The V end lost 5 bases, the J end lost 6 bases, and 14 bases lay between the germline ends. CDR3 length: 14 amino acids. Germline CDR1 LNHDA, CDR2 SQIVND (reference sequence). The CDR3 DNA sequence: TGTGCCAGTAGTCGCCAGGGGAGGACCAATGAGCAGTTCTTC. Translated, it gives CASSRQGRTNEQFF.

The rearrangement joins TRBV7-6 to TRBJ2-7, with 10 bases lining up with TRBD2. The CDR3 has 16 residues. Looked up from germline, CDR1 is SGHVS and CDR2 is FNYEAQ. V shed 1 base and J 0 bases; nucleotides not matched to a gene: 3. The CDR3 is CASSLEAGGASYEQYF. Written as DNA, the CDR3 is TGTGCCAGCAGCTTAGAAGCGGGGGGGGCCTCCTACGAGCAGTACTTC. Together with reference TRBV7-6 and TRBJ2-7, the CDR3 gives the full variable domain: GAGVSQSPRYKVTKRGQDVALRCDPISGHVSLYWYRQALGQGPEFLTYFNYEAQQDKSGLPNDRFSAERPEGSISTLTIQRTEQRDSAMYRCASSLEAGGASYEQYFGPGTRLTVT.

This clonotype was observed a few times. This chain links TRBV11-2 with TRBJ2-7, with TRBD2 matching over 7 bases. Germline assignment: CDR1 SGHAT and CDR2 FQNNGV. This CDR3 is built from 16 residues. V trimming: 1 base; J trimming: 2 bases; junction bases outside the gene matches: 8. DNA for the CDR3: TGTGCCAGCAGCTTAGCCCGGGGGGTTACCCCCTACGAGCAGTACTTC. Protein sequence: CASSLARGVTPYEQYF. Together with reference TRBV11-2 and TRBJ2-7, the CDR3 gives the full variable domain: EAGVAQSPRYKIIEKRQSVAFWCNPISGHATLYWYQQILGQGPKLLIQFQNNGVVDDSQLPKDRFSAERLKGVDSTLKIQPAKLEDSAVYLCASSLARGVTPYEQYFGPGTRLTVT.

The chain combines TRBV28 with TRBJ2-5; the D gene is possibly TRBD1 (5 bases). Trimming removed 3 bases at V and 5 bases at J, with 13 bases between. The CDR3 covers 14 residues. Germline-derived CDR1 and CDR2 are MDHEN and SYDVKM. The CDR3 bases are TGTGCCAGCAGTTTGGGATGGGGCGGCGAGACCCAGTACTTC. Translated, it gives CASSLGWGGETQYF.

This clonotype has ten or more counts. The chain recombines TRBV7-9 with TRBJ2-5; no reliable D call. Germline-derived CDR1 and CDR2 are SEHNR and FQNEAQ (reference sequence). The CDR3 is made up of 14 amino acids. The germline V and J ends were trimmed by 0 bases and 3 bases, with 8 bases remaining between them. Here the CDR3 reads CASSLAVWEETQYF. DNA for the CDR3: TGTGCCAGCAGCTTAGCGGTCTGGGAAGAGACCCAGTACTTC.

This clonotype has more than one count but fewer than ten. The chain joins TRBV20-1 to TRBJ1-1; no clear D. V was cut by 3 bases and J by 8 bases, with 10 bases left in between. Germline V gene lookup returns CDR1 DFQATT and CDR2 SNEGSKA (reference sequence). The CDR3 sequence is 11 residues long. CDR3 DNA sequence: TGCAGTGCTAGTCTGGGTAGGGAAGCTTTCTTT. Amino acids: CSASLGREAFF.

The V gene is TRBV25-1, the J gene TRBJ2-5; no firm D call. The DNA matches TRBJ2-7 better at its end, which makes the J call doubtful. CDR3 length: 14 residues. Germline-derived CDR1 and CDR2 are MGHDK and SYGVNS. CDR3 sequence reads: CASSVLRTTYEQYF. The CDR3 DNA sequence: TGTGCCAGCAGTGTACTTAGGACGACCTACGAGCAGTACTTC.

This clonotype has just a few counts. J is TRBJ2-1 and V is TRBV29-1, with 8 bases identical to TRBD2. V was pared by 5 bases and J by 0 bases, with 9 bases of the junction left unmatched. Looked up from germline, CDR1 is SQVTM and CDR2 is ANQGSEA. The CDR3 loop spans 16 amino acids. CDR3 coding DNA: TGCAGCGTTCAGAGTGTAGCGGGGAACTCCTACAATGAGCAGTTCTTC. It encodes CSVQSVAGNSYNEQFF.

The rearrangement links TRBV7-9 to TRBJ1-5, with 8 bases aligning to TRBD1. In germline, CDR1 is SEHNR, CDR2 FQNEAQ (reference sequence). Losses at the gene ends were 0 bases for V and 5 bases for J; bases not matched to a gene: 9. There are 17 residues in the CDR3. CDR3 in DNA: TGTGCCAGCAGCTTAGCGCCTTTCAGGGGGCGTGATCAGCCCCAGCATTTT. Protein product: CASSLAPFRGRDQPQHF.

Comment on this clonotype: Mismatch with germline at one junction end may stem from a read error. The V call is TRBV5-1, the J call TRBJ2-2, with D unresolved. The germline V gene encodes CDR1 SGHRS and CDR2 YFSETQ. The CDR3 contains 13 residues. Here the CDR3 reads CASSSTGAGELFF. The CDR3 DNA reads as TGTGCCAGCAGCTCGACTGGGGCCGGGGAGCTGTTTTTT.

On this clonotype: A read error may account for a junction end that differs from germline. The chain links TRBV29-1 to TRBJ1-1; no clear D gene. This CDR3 has 12 residues. Germline CDR1 SQVTM, CDR2 ANQGSEA. CDR3 residues: CSATALNTEAFF. DNA of the CDR3: TGCAGCGCGACGGCTCTGAACACTGAAGCCTTCTTT.

In its sample, this clonotype was seen a few times. At one boundary the junction diverges from the germline segment, which might be a read error. The chain recombines TRBV9 with TRBJ2-7; the match to TRBD2 covers 7 bases. The V gene's germline CDR1 is SGDLS and CDR2 YYNGEE. The CDR3 is made up of 14 amino acids. CDR3 in amino acids: CACSVGRVAYEQYF. The CDR3 nucleotides read TGTGCCTGCAGCGTTGGGAGGGTGGCCTACGAGCAGTACTTC.

For this clonotype: Sequence at one end of the junction differs from germline and may be a read error. The rearrangement joins TRBV7-7 to TRBJ2-2; D ambiguous. This CDR3 spans 15 amino acids. Germline V gene lookup returns CDR1 SSHAT and CDR2 FNYEAQ (reference sequence). The CDR3 protein is CASSLSGSATGELFF. The CDR3 region has the DNA TGTGCTAGCAGCTTATCGGGTTCGGCCACCGGGGAGCTGTTTTTT.

This clonotype was picked up a small number of times. The chain links TRBV20-1 to TRBJ2-5; 10 nucleotides agree with TRBD1. The DNA end favors TRBJ2-7, so the J call may be wrong. This CDR3 region has 14 residues. The germline V gene has CDR1 DFQATT and CDR2 SNEGSKA (reference sequence). The CDR3 sequence: CSATSGQGGYEQYF. As DNA, the CDR3 is TGCAGTGCTACTTCCGGACAGGGGGGCTACGAGCAGTACTTC.

The V call is TRBV21-1, the J call TRBJ2-4; TRBD1, as called in the table, went unchecked against the DNA. TRBV21-1 is reported as a pseudogene. The CDR3 is made up of 15 amino acids. Here the CDR3 DNA reads TGTGCCAGCGACAAGGACAGGGACGGCAAAAACATTCAGTACTTC. Its translation is CASDKDRDGKNIQYF.